This T cell receptor beta chain was captured in a study of blood T cell repertoires in COVID-19. Study-wide background: The United States, Italy and Spain supplied acute and convalescent COVID-19 samples.

Trimming stripped 7 bases from V and 5 bases from J, with 15 bases between. The length of the CDR3 is 14 residues. Germline assignment: CDR1 SGHRS and CDR2 YFSETQ. Per the study methods: Estimation of nucleated cell counts was performed using reference gene primer amplification. Measured with immunoSEQ multiplex PCR; TCRdb has only the in-frame clones, and not every one. That table gives V, J and clone size, and the DNA gave D and trimming. The repertoire has about 330,000 clones, approximately 88% of them found once; the top ten carry 5% to 6%. This chain uses TRBV5-1 with TRBJ1-4; TRBD1 might be the D (6 bases). The sample consisted of PBMCs or T cells enriched from blood (not recorded which). The sequence was collected from a young man who had recovered from COVID-19. The CDR3 region has the DNA TGCGCCAGCGGGAGGGGGACCCAAAATGAAAAACTGTTTTTT. As protein: CASGRGTQNEKLFF.